The 22 T cell receptor beta chains presented below share a single source sample, sequenced in a study of identical twins (dated by TCRdb to the mid-2010s). Receptor libraries were prepared by 5' RACE. These reads were obtained on an Illumina HiSeq 2000. TCRdb redid the processing of the public reads, applying fastp at Q25 and MiXCR, and retained in-frame beta chains. Each CDR3 protein gets just one entry, which takes the most common genes and DNA from the rows behind it. Within this sample are approximately 210,000 distinct CDR3 sequences, with more than 15% of them counted one time only. The ten largest clones represent 40% of the sample. These records were also assigned to another study, of T cells expressing NK-cell markers.

Sequencing was performed on CD8+ T cells sorted from blood. These receptors came from a woman between 18 and 29 years old in good health.

This clonotype occurred many times. The chain joins TRBV20-1 to TRBJ2-1; TRBD1 matches 9 bases. CDR1 is DFQATT, CDR2 SNEGSKA, per germline (reference sequence). This CDR3 is built from 15 residues. The V and J ends lost 1 base and 6 bases, in that order; junction bases with no gene match: 7. The CDR3 DNA follows: TGCAGTGCTAGAGTAACAGGGGGCGAACTCAATGAGCAGTTCTTC. Encoded protein: CSARVTGGELNEQFF.

This clonotype was detected only a few times. This chain uses TRBV27 with TRBJ2-4; TRBD1 is a possible D gene (6 bases). This CDR3 is built from 14 residues. V shed 2 bases and J shed 6 bases, with 11 bases lying between them. Germline V CDR1 and CDR2: MNHEY, SMNVEV (reference sequence). CDR3 coding DNA: TGTGCCAGCAGTTTACGGCAGGGGCGAAACATTCAGTACTTC. Residues: CASSLRQGRNIQYF.

This clonotype appeared a few times. V is TRBV19 and J is TRBJ2-1; TRBD1 agrees at 7 bases. CDR1 and CDR2 (germline): LNHDA, SQIVND (reference sequence). The V segment lost 2 bases and the J segment 12 bases; nucleotides outside the gene matches: 10. CDR3 size: 14 residues. Here the CDR3 DNA reads TGTGCCAGTAGTATAACGACAGGGTATTACGGGCAGTTCTTC. Translated: CASSITTGYYGQFF.

V is TRBV5-4 and J is TRBJ1-5; perhaps TRBD1 as D (5 bases). Trimming took off 1 base at V and 5 bases at J, with 10 bases between the two ends. The CDR3 length is 14 residues. Germline assignment: CDR1 SGHNT and CDR2 YYREEE (reference sequence). CDR3: CASSLWGGDQPQHF. As DNA, the CDR3 is TGTGCCAGCAGCTTGTGGGGGGGGGATCAGCCCCAGCATTTT.

In its sample, this clonotype was seen many times. The CDR3: CASSNRGGEKLFF. The CDR3 bases are TGTGCCAGCAGTAACAGGGGTGGTGAAAAACTGTTTTTT. The rearrangement links TRBV12-3 or TRBV12-4 to TRBJ1-4; 7 bases fit TRBD1. Trimming at V came to 5 bases and at J to 7 bases, leaving 4 bases not matched to a gene. The CDR3 has 13 residues.

The V call is TRBV24-1, the J call TRBJ1-1; possible D gene TRBD1, 6 bases. From germline, CDR1 is KGHDR and CDR2 SFDVKD. Trimming took 4 bases from V and 3 from J, leaving 17 bases between them. The CDR3 loop spans 16 amino acids. The CDR3 region is CATSDPSGGRHTEAFF. The CDR3 DNA sequence: TGTGCCACCAGTGACCCCAGCGGGGGCAGGCACACTGAAGCTTTCTTT.

This clonotype was observed many times. The V gene is TRBV7-9, the J gene TRBJ1-4; 8 bases match TRBD1. This CDR3 comprises 14 residues. Unmatched junction bases numbered 9, after V lost 7 bases and J lost 8 bases. Germline V lookup: CDR1 SEHNR, CDR2 FQNEAQ (reference sequence). In DNA form, the CDR3 reads TGTGCCAGCACCTGGACAGGGAAACGAGAAAAACTGTTTTTT. Translating gives CASTWTGKREKLFF.

The chain couples TRBV27 to TRBJ2-1; D tentatively reads TRBD1 or TRBD2 (6 bases each). CDR3 size: 15 residues. Per germline, CDR1 MNHEY and CDR2 SMNVEV (reference sequence). Trimming shortened V by 2 bases and J by 6 bases, and 14 bases separated the two germline ends. CDR3 nucleotide sequence: TGTGCCAGCAGTTTAAATTCAGGAGGGGGCAATGAGCAGTTCTTC. This encodes CASSLNSGGGNEQFF.

V and J are TRBV12-3 or TRBV12-4 and TRBJ1-4; no clear D. This CDR3 spans 13 amino acids. Trimming pared 5 bases from V and 4 bases from J, leaving 8 bases between. CDR3 loop: CASSPDGNEKLFF. The DNA for the CDR3 is TGTGCCAGCAGTCCAGACGGTAATGAAAAACTGTTTTTT.

The rearrangement joins TRBV15 to TRBJ2-7; D is possibly TRBD1 or TRBD2 (5 bases each). Looked up from germline, CDR1 is LNHNV and CDR2 is YYDKDF (reference sequence). V dropped 0 bases and J dropped 3 bases, with 12 bases sitting between them. The CDR3 runs to 15 residues. The CDR3 here is CATSRDRWGSYEQYF. In DNA form, the CDR3 reads TGTGCCACCAGCAGAGATCGCTGGGGGAGCTACGAGCAGTACTTC.

This clonotype was picked up a small number of times. The rearrangement uses TRBV6-5 and TRBJ2-2, with 7 bases matching TRBD1. Trimming cost V 2 bases and J 2 bases; bases outside gene matches: 2. There are 15 residues in the CDR3. The V gene's germline CDR1 is MNHEY and CDR2 SVGAGI. CDR3 residues: CASSYRDSNTGELFF. The CDR3, as DNA: TGTGCCAGCAGTTACCGGGACAGCAACACCGGGGAGCTGTTTTTT.

In its sample, this clonotype was seen a few times. CDR3 region: CASSQEATSGGDEQFF. CDR3 in DNA: TGCGCCAGCAGCCAAGAGGCTACTAGCGGGGGTGATGAGCAGTTCTTC. The genes are TRBV4-1 and TRBJ2-1; TRBD2 agrees at 11 bases. CDR3 length equals 16 residues. Looked up from germline, CDR1 is MGHRA and CDR2 is YSYEKL. Trimming removed 0 bases from V and 8 bases from J; junction bases left unmatched: 6.

A few counts support this clonotype. The rearrangement joins TRBV5-6 to TRBJ1-2, with D perhaps matching TRBD1 (6 bases). The CDR3 length is 13 residues. V gave up 5 bases and J gave up 1 base, with 9 bases separating them. The germline gives CDR1 SGHDT, CDR2 YYEEEE. The CDR3 sequence: CASRQGFNYGYTF. The CDR3 DNA follows: TGTGCCAGCAGACAGGGTTTTAACTATGGCTACACCTTC.

This clonotype was picked up a small number of times. This chain uses TRBV5-1 with TRBJ2-2; 9 bases align to TRBD2. This CDR3 is 15 amino acids long. Per the germline V gene, CDR1 is SGHRS and CDR2 is YFSETQ. The ends lost 1 base at V and 6 bases at J; junction bases unmatched: 4. In DNA, the CDR3 is TGCGCCAGCAGCTTGAAGCGGGAGGCTTCCGGGGAGCTGTTTTTT. This gives the protein CASSLKREASGELFF.

This clonotype was seen a few times. V is TRBV12-5 and J is TRBJ2-7, with D possibly matching TRBD2 (6 bases). CDR3 length: 13 residues. V was shortened by 5 bases and J by 0 bases, with 8 bases between the two germline ends. The germline CDR1 and CDR2 sequences are LGHNT and FRNRAP. The CDR3 bases are TGTGCTAGTGGTCCCGGGGGCTCCTACGAGCAGTACTTC. It encodes CASGPGGSYEQYF.

The rearrangement joins TRBV20-1 to TRBJ2-1; D unclear. The CDR3 totals 16 residues. The germline CDR1 and CDR2 sequences are DFQATT and SNEGSKA (reference sequence). With 0 bases removed from V and 0 bases from J, the gap between germline ends came to 12 bases. CDR3 DNA sequence: TGCAGTGCTAGAGAATCCTCCGCGAGCTCCTACAATGAGCAGTTCTTC. Its translation is CSARESSASSYNEQFF.

This clonotype was detected a few times. The chain is built from TRBV2 and TRBJ1-2; a possible D gene is TRBD1 (6 bases). V was shortened by 7 bases and J by 0 bases, with 9 bases between the two germline ends. The CDR3 is 13 residues long. Looked up from germline, CDR1 is SNHLY and CDR2 is FYNNEI. The CDR3 reads CASNTGPNYGYTF. CDR3 bases: TGTGCCAGCAATACAGGGCCTAACTATGGCTACACCTTC.

This clonotype appeared a few times. The rearrangement links TRBV11-2 to TRBJ2-5; TRBD1 aligns across 7 bases. Germline V gene lookup returns CDR1 SGHAT and CDR2 FQNNGV. V shed 5 bases and J 5 bases; nucleotides not matched to a gene: 11. There are 15 residues in the CDR3. CDR3 bases: TGTGCCAGCAGCCCCATTAAAGGGGGCGGGGAGACCCAGTACTTC. Translating gives CASSPIKGGGETQYF.

About this clonotype itself: One end of the junction does not line up with germline, which may come from a read error. The chain joins TRBV10-1 to TRBJ2-1; 8 nucleotides align to TRBD1. Germline CDR1 is WNHNN and CDR2 is SYGVQD (reference sequence). This CDR3 spans 16 amino acids. The CDR3 spells CASSEWTGMSWNGQFF. The CDR3 DNA follows: TGCGCCAGCAGTGAGTGGACAGGGATGAGTTGGAATGGGCAGTTCTTC.

There are many counts of this clonotype. The genes are TRBV20-1 and TRBJ1-1; D not certain. V was trimmed by 3 bases and J by 3 bases, leaving 14 bases between them. The CDR3 covers 14 residues. Germline V gives CDR1 DFQATT, CDR2 SNEGSKA (reference sequence). The CDR3 region has the DNA TGCAGTGCTAGTGGGGATACCCTAGACACTGAAGCTTTCTTT. This encodes CSASGDTLDTEAFF.

This clonotype was observed a few times. The chain has TRBV12-3 or TRBV12-4 and TRBJ1-4; TRBD1 might be the D (5 bases). Trimming removed 5 bases at V and 10 bases at J, with 11 bases between. The CDR3 consists of 12 residues. This CDR3 is CASSRRGGKLFF. Here the CDR3 DNA reads TGTGCCAGCAGTCGGAGGGGAGGAAAACTGTTTTTT.

This clonotype showed up just a few times. The chain links TRBV4-1 to TRBJ2-1; tentative D call: TRBD2 (6 bases). V lost 1 base and J lost 8, with 18 bases in between. The CDR3 consists of 16 residues. Germline-derived CDR1 and CDR2 are MGHRA and YSYEKL. The CDR3 loop reads CASSQVVREVLYEQFF. The CDR3 DNA follows: TGCGCCAGCAGCCAAGTTGTCAGGGAGGTATTGTATGAGCAGTTCTTC.